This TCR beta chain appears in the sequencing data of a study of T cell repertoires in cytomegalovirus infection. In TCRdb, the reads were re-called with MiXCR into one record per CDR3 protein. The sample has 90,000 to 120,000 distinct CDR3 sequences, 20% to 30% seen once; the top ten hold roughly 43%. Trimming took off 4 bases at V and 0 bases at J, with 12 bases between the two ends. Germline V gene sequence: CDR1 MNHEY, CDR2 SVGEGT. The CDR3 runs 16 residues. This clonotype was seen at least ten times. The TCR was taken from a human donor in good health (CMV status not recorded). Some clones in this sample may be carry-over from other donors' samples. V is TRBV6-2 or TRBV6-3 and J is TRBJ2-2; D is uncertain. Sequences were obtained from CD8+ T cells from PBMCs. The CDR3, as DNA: TGTGCCAGCAGTTTTAACTGGAAGCCGAACACCGGGGAGCTGTTTTTT. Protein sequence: CASSFNWKPNTGELFF.